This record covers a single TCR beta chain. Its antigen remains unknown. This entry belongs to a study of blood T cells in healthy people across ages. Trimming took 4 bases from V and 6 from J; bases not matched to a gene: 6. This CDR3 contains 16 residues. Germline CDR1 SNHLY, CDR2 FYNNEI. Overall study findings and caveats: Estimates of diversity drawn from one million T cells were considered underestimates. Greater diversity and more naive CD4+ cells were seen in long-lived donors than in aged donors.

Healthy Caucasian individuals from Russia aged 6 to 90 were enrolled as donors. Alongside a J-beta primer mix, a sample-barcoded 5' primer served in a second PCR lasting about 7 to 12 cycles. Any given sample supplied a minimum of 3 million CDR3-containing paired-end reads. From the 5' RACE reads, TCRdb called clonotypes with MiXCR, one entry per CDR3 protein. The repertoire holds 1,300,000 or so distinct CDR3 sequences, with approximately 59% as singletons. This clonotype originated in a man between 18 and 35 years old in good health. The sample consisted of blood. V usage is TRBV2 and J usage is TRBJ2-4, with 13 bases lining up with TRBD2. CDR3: CASSGGTSGAVNIQYF. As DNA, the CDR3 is TGTGCCAGCAGTGGTGGGACTAGCGGGGCCGTAAACATTCAGTACTTC.